The 20 T cell receptor beta chains reported below all come from one sample, sequenced in a study of cytomegalovirus exposure and HLA in healthy donors. Use of 60 Vbeta and 13 Jbeta primers characterized the PCR. Method: immunoSEQ multiplex PCR; TCRdb's copy keeps in-frame clones and lacks some. The repertoire consists of about 180,000 clones, with 82% occurring once and the leading ten covering 1.5% to 1.9%. The specimen sequenced was PBMCs. The origin of the receptors is a man aged 40-50 years in good health and CMV-seronegative.

The chain has TRBV29-1 and TRBJ2-6, with D possibly being TRBD2 (5 bases). The V end was cut by 1 base, the J end by 0 bases, with 13 bases between. The CDR3 sequence is 17 residues long. The V gene's germline CDR1 is SQVTM and CDR2 ANQGSEA. The CDR3 loop is CSVEVEGRSSGANVLTF. The CDR3 DNA reads TGCAGCGTTGAAGTTGAGGGTAGGAGCTCTGGGGCCAACGTCCTGACTTTC. The whole variable domain, filled in from reference TRBV29-1 and TRBJ2-6, reads SAVISQKPSRDICQRGTSLTIQCQVDSQVTMMFWYRQQPGQSLTLIATANQGSEATYESGFVIDKFPISRPNLTFSTLTVSNMSPEDSSIYLCSVEVEGRSSGANVLTFGAGSRLTVL.

The V gene is TRBV20-1, the J gene TRBJ2-1; D gene uncertain. This CDR3 region has 11 residues. Germline V lookup: CDR1 DFQATT, CDR2 SNEGSKA (reference sequence). Trimming shortened V by 5 bases and J by 8 bases, and 10 bases separated the two germline ends. CDR3 protein: CSAFPEDEQFF. In nucleotides, the CDR3 is TGCAGTGCTTTTCCCGAGGATGAGCAGTTCTTC.

In DNA form, the CDR3 reads TGTGCCAGCAGCCCCACACGGGAGGCCCCAACCGGGCAGTTCTTC. Its protein product is CASSPTREAPTGQFF. V gene TRBV7-3 combines with J gene TRBJ2-1; 7 nucleotides match TRBD2. J gave up 12 bases and V 5 bases, and 16 bases lay outside the gene matches. Germline-derived CDR1 and CDR2 are SGHTA and FQGTGA. This CDR3 is 15 amino acids long.

The V gene is TRBV30, the J gene TRBJ1-5, with D possibly matching TRBD1 (5 bases). Germline CDR1 is GTSNPN and CDR2 is SVGIG (reference sequence). Trimming pared 5 bases from V and 3 bases from J, leaving 11 bases between. CDR3 length: 13 amino acids. CDR3 in DNA: TGTGCCTGGTCCGGCGGGGCCAATCAGCCCCAGCATTTT. It translates to CAWSGGANQPQHF.

The gene calls are TRBV7-6 and TRBJ2-1; D is unclear. There are 13 residues in the CDR3. Trimming took 6 bases from V and 8 from J, leaving 14 bases between them. Germline assignment: CDR1 SGHVS and CDR2 FNYEAQ. The CDR3 sequence is CASRRGAFDEQFF. CDR3 nucleotide sequence: TGTGCCAGCAGAAGAGGAGCTTTCGATGAGCAGTTCTTC.

This clone is a singleton in its sample. This chain connects TRBV6-6 to TRBJ1-1, with D perhaps matching TRBD1 (6 bases). Looked up from germline, CDR1 is MNHNY and CDR2 is SVGAGI (reference sequence). Trimming took 5 bases from V and 1 from J, leaving 11 bases between them. This CDR3 spans 14 amino acids. In DNA, the CDR3 is TGTGCCAGCAGTAACGACAGGTGGAACACTGAAGCTTTCTTT. Translation: CASSNDRWNTEAFF.

The genes are TRBV27 and TRBJ2-3; 7 bases are a match to TRBD2. This CDR3 contains 15 residues. Looked up from germline, CDR1 is MNHEY and CDR2 is SMNVEV (reference sequence). The junction had 2 bases not matched to a gene; V was cut back by 2 bases and J by 0 bases. The CDR3 spells CASSLHSGSTDTQYF. CDR3 nucleotide sequence: TGTGCCAGCAGTTTACATAGCGGGAGCACAGATACGCAGTATTTT.

The V call is TRBV9, the J call TRBJ2-1; TRBD2 is a possible D gene (5 bases). The V end was cut by 4 bases, the J end by 9 bases, with 14 bases between. CDR3 length: 13 amino acids. CDR1 and CDR2 from the germline V gene are SGDLS and YYNGEE. CDR3 sequence: CASSNPSRPEQFF. In DNA form, the CDR3 reads TGTGCCAGCAGCAACCCTAGCCGCCCTGAGCAGTTCTTC.

The chain recombines TRBV27 with TRBJ1-5, with TRBD1 matching over 8 bases. CDR1 and CDR2 (germline): MNHEY, SMNVEV (reference sequence). V shed 4 bases, J shed 2 bases, and the junction held 7 bases outside the gene matches. The CDR3 is 16 amino acids. In nucleotides, the CDR3 is TGTGCCAGCAGTTCTCGACAGGGGATGGGCAATCAGCCCCAGCATTTT. It specifies CASSSRQGMGNQPQHF.

There are a few counts of this clone. The chain combines TRBV28 with TRBJ1-2, with D hard to call. V gave up 2 bases and J gave up 7 bases, with 14 bases separating them. Germline CDR1 and CDR2: MDHEN and SYDVKM. The CDR3 length is 14 residues. The CDR3: CASSLQLPMFGYTF. The CDR3 DNA reads TGTGCCAGCAGTTTACAACTCCCTATGTTTGGCTACACCTTC.

This sequence joins TRBV6-6 and TRBJ2-7; TRBD2 agrees at 10 bases. V lost 2 bases to trimming and J lost 6 bases; unmatched junction nucleotides: 7. This CDR3 region has 15 residues. Germline lookup yields CDR1 MNHNY and CDR2 SVGAGI (reference sequence). CDR3 sequence reads: CASSYELAGPREQYF. The CDR3 region has the DNA TGTGCCAGCAGTTACGAACTAGCGGGGCCCCGCGAGCAGTACTTC.

This clone was counted once. The rearrangement links TRBV20-1 to TRBJ1-2; D is undetermined. There are 10 residues in the CDR3. Deletions cut 5 bases from V and 8 bases from J, with 9 bases between. Germline-derived CDR1 and CDR2 are DFQATT and SNEGSKA (reference sequence). This chain's CDR3 is CSADEKGYTF. In DNA, the CDR3 is TGCAGTGCTGATGAGAAGGGCTACACCTTC.

V usage is TRBV28 and J usage is TRBJ2-3; TRBD1 matches 7 bases. The CDR3 has 16 residues. Germline CDR1 is MDHEN and CDR2 is SYDVKM. J lost 2 bases, V lost 9 bases, and 14 bases had no gene match. CDR3: CASHTRGQTHTDTQYF. The CDR3 nucleotides read TGTGCCAGTCATACCCGGGGACAGACACACACAGATACGCAGTATTTT.

The rearrangement uses TRBV2 and TRBJ2-5, with D possibly being TRBD2 (6 bases). Germline loops: CDR1 SNHLY, CDR2 FYNNEI. V gave up 6 bases and J gave up 5 bases, with 16 bases separating them. CDR3 length equals 14 residues. CDR3 bases: TGTGCCAGCAGGCTAGGCGGGGTGGGGGAGACCCAGTACTTC. Its translation: CASRLGGVGETQYF.

The chain joins TRBV4-3 to TRBJ2-2, with a possible D match to TRBD1 (6 bases). CDR1 and CDR2 from the germline V gene are LGHNA and YSLEER. Trimming cost V 5 bases and J 3 bases, with 13 bases left between them. The CDR3 is 15 amino acids. Here the CDR3 reads CASSSVDRDTGELFF. For the CDR3, the DNA is TGCGCCAGCAGCTCCGTGGACAGAGACACCGGGGAGCTGTTTTTT.

V usage is TRBV7-9 and J usage is TRBJ2-3; 9 bases agree with TRBD1. CDR1 and CDR2 (germline): SEHNR, FQNEAQ (reference sequence). J lost 4 bases, V lost 1 base, and 0 bases had no gene match. The CDR3 spans 14 residues. The CDR3 loop reads CASSLGQGADTQYF. The DNA of the CDR3 is TGTGCCAGCAGCTTAGGACAGGGGGCAGATACGCAGTATTTT.

The chain combines TRBV15 with TRBJ2-7; D unresolved. CDR3 length: 15 amino acids. The germline V gene encodes CDR1 LNHNV and CDR2 YYDKDF (reference sequence). Trimming removed 0 bases at V and 3 bases at J, with 12 bases between. DNA for the CDR3: TGTGCCACCAGCAGAGAAACGGGTCGGCTCTACGAGCAGTACTTC. Protein sequence: CATSRETGRLYEQYF.

The chain links TRBV28 to TRBJ1-5; 7 nucleotides align to TRBD1. The V gene's germline CDR1 is MDHEN and CDR2 SYDVKM. There are 13 residues in the CDR3. V shed 8 bases and J 6 bases; nucleotides not matched to a gene: 7. The DNA for the CDR3 is TGTGCCAGCCAGACAGGGTTGAGTCAGCCCCAGCATTTT. It encodes CASQTGLSQPQHF.

This chain joins TRBV28 and TRBJ1-3; 9 positions match TRBD1. The CDR3 is made up of 16 amino acids. The germline V gene has CDR1 MDHEN and CDR2 SYDVKM. The junction had 10 bases not matched to a gene; V was cut back by 6 bases and J by 4 bases. Here the CDR3 DNA reads TGTGCCAGCAGAACTCCCGGACAGGGGAACGGAAACACCATATATTTT. This translates into CASRTPGQGNGNTIYF.

This clone was seen just once. The chain joins TRBV5-1 to TRBJ1-2, with D maybe TRBD1 (5 bases). The CDR3 has 13 residues. Per the germline V gene, CDR1 is SGHRS and CDR2 is YFSETQ. V lost 0 bases and J lost 5, with 8 bases in between. The CDR3 DNA sequence: TGCGCCAGCAGCTTGGGACAGCGTTATGGCTACACCTTC. This sequence encodes CASSLGQRYGYTF.